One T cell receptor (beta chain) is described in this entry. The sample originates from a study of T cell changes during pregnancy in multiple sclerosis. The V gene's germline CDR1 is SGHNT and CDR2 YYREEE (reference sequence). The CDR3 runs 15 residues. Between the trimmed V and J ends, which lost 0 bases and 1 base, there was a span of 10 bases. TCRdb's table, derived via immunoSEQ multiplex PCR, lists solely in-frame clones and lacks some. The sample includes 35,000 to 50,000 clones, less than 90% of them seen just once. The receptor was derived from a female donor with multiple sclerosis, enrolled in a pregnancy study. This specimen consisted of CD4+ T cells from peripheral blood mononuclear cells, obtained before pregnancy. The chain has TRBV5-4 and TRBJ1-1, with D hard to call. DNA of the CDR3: TGTGCCAGCAGCTTGGTAGAGCCCTCGAACACTGAAGCTTTCTTT. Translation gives CASSLVEPSNTEAFF. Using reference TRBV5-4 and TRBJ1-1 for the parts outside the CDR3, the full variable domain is ETGVTQSPTHLIKTRGQQVTLRCSSQSGHNTVSWYQQALGQGPQFIFQYYREEENGRGNFPPRFSGLQFPNYSSELNVNALELDDSALYLCASSLVEPSNTEAFFGQGTRLTVV.